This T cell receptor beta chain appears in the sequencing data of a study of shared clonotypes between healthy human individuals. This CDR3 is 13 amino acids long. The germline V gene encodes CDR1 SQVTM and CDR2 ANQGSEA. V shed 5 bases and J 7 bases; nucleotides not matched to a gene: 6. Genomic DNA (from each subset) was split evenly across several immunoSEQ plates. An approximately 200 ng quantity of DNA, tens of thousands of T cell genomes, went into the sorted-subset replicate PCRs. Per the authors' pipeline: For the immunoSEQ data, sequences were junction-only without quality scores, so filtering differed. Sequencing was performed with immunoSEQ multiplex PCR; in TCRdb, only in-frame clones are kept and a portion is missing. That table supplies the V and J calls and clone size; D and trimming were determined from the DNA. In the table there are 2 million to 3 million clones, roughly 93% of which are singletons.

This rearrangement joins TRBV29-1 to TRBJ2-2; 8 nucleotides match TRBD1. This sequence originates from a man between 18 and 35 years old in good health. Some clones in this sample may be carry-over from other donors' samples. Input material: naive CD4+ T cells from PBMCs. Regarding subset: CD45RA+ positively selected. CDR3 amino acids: CSVRTGSIGELFF. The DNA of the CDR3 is TGCAGCGTTCGGACAGGGTCGATCGGGGAGCTGTTTTTT.